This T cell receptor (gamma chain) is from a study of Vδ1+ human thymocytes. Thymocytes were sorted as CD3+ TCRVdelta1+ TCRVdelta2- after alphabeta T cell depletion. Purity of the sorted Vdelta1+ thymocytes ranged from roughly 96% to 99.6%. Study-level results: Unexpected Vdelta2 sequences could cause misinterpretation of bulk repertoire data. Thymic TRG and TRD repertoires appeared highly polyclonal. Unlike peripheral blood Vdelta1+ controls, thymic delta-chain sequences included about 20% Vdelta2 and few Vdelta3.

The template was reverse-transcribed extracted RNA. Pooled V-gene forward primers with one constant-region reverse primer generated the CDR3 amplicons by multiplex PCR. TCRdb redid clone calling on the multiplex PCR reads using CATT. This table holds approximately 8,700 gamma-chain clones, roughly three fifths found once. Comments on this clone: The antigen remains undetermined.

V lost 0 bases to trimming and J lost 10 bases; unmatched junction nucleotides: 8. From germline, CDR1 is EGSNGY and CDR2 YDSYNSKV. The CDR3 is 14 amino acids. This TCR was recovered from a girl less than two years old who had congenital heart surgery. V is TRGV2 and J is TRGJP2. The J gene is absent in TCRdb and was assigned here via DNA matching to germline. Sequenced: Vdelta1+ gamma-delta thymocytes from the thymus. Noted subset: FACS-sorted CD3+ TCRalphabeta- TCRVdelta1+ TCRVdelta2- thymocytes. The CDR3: CATWDGRLGWIKTF. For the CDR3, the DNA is TGTGCCACCTGGGACGGGCGACTGGGTTGGATCAAGACGTTT.